This T cell receptor beta chain was observed in a study of tumor-infiltrating lymphocytes in primary liver carcinoma. Looking at the study overall: Enrolled patients were male and female, aged 30 to 69 years. Tumors were stage T1-T3 N0M0, about 4.2 to 11 cm across. Whole-study results and caveats: Only about 7.5-24% of top clones spanned all five tumor regions. Compared with tumor region pairs, tumor-adjacent and tumor-blood pairs overlapped less.

The CDR3 length is 15 residues. Germline CDR1 SGHAT, CDR2 FQNNGV. In regard to this clonotype: Its antigen remains unknown. Compared with germline, one end of the junction differs, possibly owing to a read error.

Joint extraction of RNA and DNA used roughly 20-33 mg of bulk tissue that was unsorted. The template, approximately 500 ng total RNA, yielded TCR beta cDNA made with a constant-region primer. Slightly modified ARM-PCR with three nested multiplex PCR rounds yielded TCR beta libraries. The study ran its first two PCR rounds for roughly 10 cycles each, using TRBV1-TRBV30 forward primers and a C-beta reverse primer. TCRdb independently ran MiXCR on the multiplex PCR reads; one entry per CDR3 protein. The table lists 65,000 to 90,000 distinct CDR3 sequences, about three quarters of them singletons. Sequenced input: liver tumor tissue from sampling region 1. Subset meaning: tumor region T1, superior pole. The rearrangement links TRBV11-2 to TRBJ2-7, with a possible D match to TRBD2 (5 bases). This clonotype originated in a man aged 35 to 55 with primary liver carcinoma and hepatitis B virus infection. The CDR3 DNA sequence: TGTGCAAGCAGCTACCATCAGGACTGCTCCTACGAGCAGTACTTC. As protein: CASSYHQDCSYEQYF.